The rows below give T cell receptor beta chains drawn from one sample of a study of T cell responses to AZD1222 COVID-19 vaccine. The data were produced by immunoSEQ multiplex PCR, yet TCRdb's version contains in-frame clones alone and is incomplete. This table has under 35,000 clones, around 88% appearing once. Sequenced here: peripheral blood, sampled on day 0 of AZD1222 vaccination. The origin of the receptors is an adult in good health. CDR3s leave out the opening cysteine and the closing phenylalanine or tryptophan. The order of the fields is D gene, J gene, V gene, CDR3 protein. The D gene is left open where the match is weak.

TRBD1,TRBJ2-5,TRBV24-1,ATSDGDSLRETQY
.,TRBJ2-3,TRBV7-2,ASSGSFSTDTQY
TRBD1,TRBJ1-2,TRBV5-1,ASSLAETGLGGYT
.,TRBJ1-2,TRBV6-1,ASSEGANYGYT
.,TRBJ1-5,TRBV15,ATSRRGRAGINQPQH
.,TRBJ2-3,TRBV2,ASKKDETDTQY
TRBD1,TRBJ2-7,TRBV5-8,ASSWRDRGGYEQY
.,TRBJ2-1,TRBV13,ASSLGAGWGYNEQF
TRBD2,TRBJ2-1,TRBV6-4,ASSQSPGLELF
TRBD1,TRBJ2-5,TRBV27,ASSPTGGRETQY
.,TRBJ2-3,TRBV7-3,ASSPGLTDTQY
.,TRBJ1-1,TRBV10-3,AISQGVQENTEAF
TRBD1,TRBJ1-6,TRBV5-1,ASSSTGDNSPLH
TRBD1,TRBJ1-6,TRBV19,ASSTGQYNSPLH
.,TRBJ2-2,TRBV11-2,ASSPRPSNTGELF
TRBD1,TRBJ1-5,TRBV19,ASSADRDQPQH
TRBD1,TRBJ2-7,TRBV28,ASSGGGQGVYEQY
TRBD1,TRBJ1-5,TRBV2,ASSGTGRNKWAQH
TRBD1,TRBJ2-7,TRBV27,ASSLATGVGYEQY
TRBD1,TRBJ1-2,TRBV6-2/TRBV6-3,ASSYSEGQAPNYGYT
TRBD2,TRBJ2-1,TRBV9,ASSPHGGSGDNEQF
TRBD2,TRBJ2-2,TRBV19,ASGPRGDANTGELF